The subject of this entry is one TCR beta chain. Its antigen is undetermined. This entry is derived from a study of cytomegalovirus exposure and HLA in healthy donors. Notes on the study in general: TCR beta chains numbering more than 150 were designated cytomegalovirus-associated.

Trimming shortened V by 2 bases and J by 4 bases, and 6 bases separated the two germline ends. The CDR3 has 11 residues. CDR1 and CDR2 (germline): SQVTM, ANQGSEA. PCR amplification relied on 60 Vbeta primers (plus 13 Jbeta primers). Some clones are missing from TCRdb's copy, which holds only in-frame ones; the method was immunoSEQ multiplex PCR. The sample comprises 120,000 or so clones, 80% of which are singletons, and roughly 2.4% rests with the top ten. The gene calls are TRBV29-1 and TRBJ2-7; D uncertain. Sequenced sample: PBMCs. The TCR comes from a young man in good health and CMV-seronegative. This chain's CDR3 is CSVELQYEQYF. Here the CDR3 DNA reads TGCAGCGTTGAACTGCAGTACGAGCAGTACTTC.